This passage covers 29 T cell receptor beta chains from one sample sequenced in a study of blood T cells in healthy people across ages. A second roughly 6 to 12 cycle PCR used barcoded and J-beta primers. One entry per CDR3 protein results from TCRdb running MiXCR on the 5' RACE reads. In the table there are some 710,000 distinct CDR3 sequences, roughly 46% of which are singletons. Sequences were obtained from blood. The receptors stem from a man older than 75 in good health.

This clonotype came up a few times. V is TRBV6-1 and J is TRBJ2-3; weak D call: TRBD2 (6 bases). Germline V CDR1 and CDR2: MNHNS, SASEGT. The CDR3 covers 14 residues. V lost 6 bases, J lost 2 bases, and 12 bases lay in between. The CDR3 loop is CASSRDFLTDTQYF. CDR3 DNA sequence: TGTGCCAGCAGCAGGGACTTCCTCACAGATACGCAGTATTTT.

The chain joins TRBV5-5 to TRBJ2-5; 9 nucleotides line up with TRBD1. The CDR3 is made up of 15 amino acids. Per germline, CDR1 SGHKS and CDR2 YYEKEE (reference sequence). The V segment lost 0 bases and the J segment 11 bases; nucleotides outside the gene matches: 11. The CDR3 DNA is TGTGCCAGCAGCTTGGTTGGGGACAGGGTAAGGGAGCAGTACTTC. Amino acid sequence: CASSLVGDRVREQYF.

This chain connects TRBV27 to TRBJ2-7; 7 bases fit TRBD1. The J call may be in error: the DNA end matches TRBJ2-5 better. Germline assignment: CDR1 MNHEY and CDR2 SMNVEV (reference sequence). The CDR3 length is 15 residues. CDR3 residues: CASSYSGTDVRTQYF. The CDR3 coding sequence is TGTGCCAGCAGTTACTCCGGGACAGATGTCCGGACCCAGTACTTC.

A few counts support this clonotype. V is TRBV12-3 or TRBV12-4 and J is TRBJ2-1, with D perhaps matching TRBD1 (6 bases). V lost 5 bases to trimming and J lost 0 bases, with 11 bases between them. The CDR3 contains 15 residues. CDR3 coding DNA: TGTGCCAGCAGTCGACAGGCGCCCTCCTACAATGAGCAGTTCTTC. Translated: CASSRQAPSYNEQFF.

This clonotype appeared a few times. This chain joins TRBV7-9 and TRBJ2-3; TRBD1 agrees at 9 bases. Germline V gene data show CDR1 as SEHNR and CDR2 as FQNEAQ (reference sequence). The CDR3 contains 15 residues. The J segment lost 5 bases and the V segment lost 5 bases, leaving 8 bases of the junction unmatched. The CDR3 DNA follows: TGTGCCAGCAGCCCACCGGGACAGGGAGGAGATACGCAGTATTTT. Translation: CASSPPGQGGDTQYF.

This clonotype was found a few times. CDR3 protein: CASSLELGQGHGYTF. CDR3 DNA sequence: TGCGCCAGCAGCTTGGAATTGGGACAGGGACATGGCTACACCTTC. V usage is TRBV5-1 and J usage is TRBJ1-2; TRBD1 matches at 9 bases. Germline-derived CDR1 and CDR2 are SGHRS and YFSETQ. The J segment lost 6 bases and the V segment lost 0 bases, leaving 6 bases of the junction unmatched. This CDR3 has 15 amino acids. The full variable domain, completed using reference TRBV5-1 and TRBJ1-2, is KAGVTQTPRYLIKTRGQQVTLSCSPISGHRSVSWYQQTPGQGLQFLFEYFSETQRNKGNFPGRFSGRQFSNSRSEMNVSTLELGDSALYLCASSLELGQGHGYTFGSGTRLTVV.

The sample holds many counts of this clonotype. The CDR3 nucleotides are TGTGCCAGCAGCTTAAGGTCACGGCAAGCTGAGCAGTTCTTC. Amino acid sequence: CASSLRSRQAEQFF. The rearrangement links TRBV7-2 to TRBJ2-1; D gene ambiguous. CDR1 and CDR2 from the germline V gene are SGHTA and FQGNSA. The CDR3 has 14 residues. Trimming removed 2 bases from V and 9 bases from J, with 14 bases in between.

DNA of the CDR3: TGCAGCGTTACGGACGGTCATGGCTACACCTTC. Translating gives CSVTDGHGYTF. The gene calls are TRBV29-1 and TRBJ1-2; no reliable D call. This CDR3 has 11 amino acids. The germline V gene has CDR1 SQVTM and CDR2 ANQGSEA. V shed 5 bases and J shed 6 bases, with 10 bases lying between them.

This clonotype came up a few times. V is TRBV7-9 and J is TRBJ2-7; weak D call: TRBD2 (5 bases). The CDR3 totals 15 residues. From germline, CDR1 is SEHNR and CDR2 FQNEAQ (reference sequence). V lost 4 bases and J 2 bases, leaving 15 bases between the germline ends. CDR3 residues: CASSSTVGVTYEQYF. CDR3 nucleotide sequence: TGTGCCAGCAGCTCCACCGTCGGGGTGACCTACGAGCAGTACTTC.

The V gene is TRBV12-3 or TRBV12-4, the J gene TRBJ2-1; 10 positions agree with TRBD2. The J call may be in error: the DNA end matches TRBJ2-7 better. This CDR3 comprises 16 residues. The CDR3 loop reads CASSLRTSGTYNEQYF. CDR3 nucleotides: TGTGCCAGCAGTTTAAGAACTAGCGGGACGTACAATGAGCAGTACTTC.

The J gene is TRBJ2-1, the V gene TRBV30; the match to TRBD1 covers 7 bases. CDR1 is GTSNPN and CDR2 is SVGIG in the germline V gene (reference sequence). The V segment lost 5 bases and the J segment 0 bases; nucleotides outside the gene matches: 7. This CDR3 has 15 amino acids. The CDR3 DNA is TGTGCCTGGGCCGGGACAGCGAGCTCCTACAATGAGCAGTTCTTC. This encodes CAWAGTASSYNEQFF.

The genes are TRBV10-3 and TRBJ2-5; D might be TRBD2 (6 bases). CDR3 length equals 14 residues. Germline-derived CDR1 and CDR2 are ENHRY and SYGVKD. The ends were cut back, 3 bases at V and 5 bases at J, with 13 bases in the middle. The CDR3 loop reads CAISEVGGEETQYF. DNA of the CDR3: TGTGCCATCAGTGAAGTGGGAGGCGAGGAGACCCAGTACTTC.

The J gene is TRBJ2-4, the V gene TRBV7-3; D gene uncertain. Looked up from germline, CDR1 is SGHTA and CDR2 is FQGTGA. The CDR3 has 14 amino acids. The V and J ends lost 5 bases and 1 base respectively, with 9 bases between them. The CDR3 loop is CASSPESAKNIQYF. CDR3 in DNA: TGTGCCAGCAGCCCTGAATCCGCCAAAAACATTCAGTACTTC.

The genes are TRBV25-1 and TRBJ2-7; 9 positions match TRBD2. The V gene's germline CDR1 is MGHDK and CDR2 SYGVNS. The CDR3 contains 17 residues. V dropped 1 base and J dropped 7; count of bases not matched to a gene: 14. Here the CDR3 DNA reads TGTGCCAGCAGTGAATTTTTGAGGACTAGCGCGAACAATGAGCAGTACTTC. Translation: CASSEFLRTSANNEQYF.

In regard to this clonotype: The junction departs from germline at one end; a sequencing error may be responsible. This chain links TRBV5-1 with TRBJ2-1; possible D gene TRBD2, 6 bases. CDR1 SGHRS and CDR2 YFSETQ come from the germline V gene. This CDR3 spans 16 amino acids. CDR3 loop: CAGSFTGEASYNEQFF. CDR3 nucleotide sequence: TGCGCCGGCAGCTTTACGGGGGAGGCCTCCTACAATGAGCAGTTCTTC. Filled out from reference TRBV5-1 and TRBJ2-1, the complete variable domain reads KAGVTQTPRYLIKTRGQQVTLSCSPISGHRSVSWYQQTPGQGLQFLFEYFSETQRNKGNFPGRFSGRQFSNSRSEMNVSTLELGDSALYLCAGSFTGEASYNEQFFGPGTRLTVL.

The chain is built from TRBV4-1 and TRBJ2-5, with a tentative D call TRBD2 (6 bases). V lost 4 bases and J lost 5, with 23 bases in between. Germline lookup yields CDR1 MGHRA and CDR2 YSYEKL. The CDR3 is made up of 17 amino acids. CDR3 in amino acids: CASSPLQRGVLGETQYF. The CDR3 nucleotides read TGCGCCAGCAGCCCCCTTCAGCGCGGGGTCCTGGGGGAGACCCAGTACTTC.

In this sample, this clonotype turned up a few times. The chain is built from TRBV6-6 and TRBJ2-1; D is unresolved. Trimming removed 5 bases from V and 3 bases from J, with 17 bases in between. Germline assignment: CDR1 MNHNY and CDR2 SVGAGI (reference sequence). This CDR3 is 16 amino acids long. CDR3 DNA: TGTGCCAGCAGTACCCAGTCACCCTCCATCTACAATGAGCAGTTCTTC. This encodes CASSTQSPSIYNEQFF.

This clonotype turned up a few times. The V call is TRBV20-1, the J call TRBJ1-2; possibly TRBD1 for D (6 bases). Trimming shortened V by 5 bases and J by 6 bases, and 13 bases separated the two germline ends. Germline-derived CDR1 and CDR2 are DFQATT and SNEGSKA (reference sequence). The CDR3 contains 12 residues. CDR3 loop: CSAEGEGDGYTF. CDR3 coding DNA: TGCAGTGCTGAGGGGGAAGGAGATGGCTACACCTTC.

This clonotype turned up a few times. DNA of the CDR3: TGTGCCAGCAGCTTAAAAGGACTAGCGGGAATTGATACGCAGTATTTT. Encoded protein: CASSLKGLAGIDTQYF. The chain has TRBV7-2 and TRBJ2-3; 12 positions match TRBD2. CDR3 size: 16 residues. Germline V gene data show CDR1 as SGHTA and CDR2 as FQGNSA. V gave up 2 bases and J gave up 6 bases; unmatched junction bases: 6.

J is TRBJ1-1 and V is TRBV29-1; D unresolved. The V gene lost 6 bases and the J gene lost 1 base, with 12 bases spanning the gap. The CDR3 is 13 residues long. In germline, CDR1 is SQVTM, CDR2 ANQGSEA. The CDR3 loop reads CSVLYGENTEAFF. In DNA, the CDR3 is TGCAGCGTGTTGTACGGGGAGAACACTGAAGCTTTCTTT.

V and J are TRBV7-3 and TRBJ1-2, with a weak D call TRBD1 (6 bases). Trimming took off 5 bases at V and 8 bases at J, with 18 bases between the two ends. Germline CDR1 reads SGHTA; CDR2 reads FQGTGA. The CDR3 sequence is 14 residues long. The CDR3 nucleotides read TGTGCCAGCAGCAATCCTGATAACAGGGAGGGCTACACCTTC. Its translation: CASSNPDNREGYTF.

This clonotype was observed a few times. This rearrangement joins TRBV2 to TRBJ2-1; 11 bases are a match to TRBD2. Germline V gene data show CDR1 as SNHLY and CDR2 as FYNNEI. The CDR3 runs to 16 residues. J gave up 2 bases and V 4 bases, and 4 bases lay outside the gene matches. The CDR3 sequence: CASSGGTSGTYNEQFF. Written as DNA, the CDR3 is TGTGCCAGCAGTGGGGGGACTAGCGGTACCTACAATGAGCAGTTCTTC.

The chain is built from TRBV10-2 and TRBJ2-1; D may match TRBD1 or TRBD2 (5 bases each). The CDR3 is 14 amino acids. Between the trimmed V and J ends, which lost 9 bases and 6 bases, there was a span of 18 bases. Germline assignment: CDR1 WSHSY and CDR2 SAAADI. The CDR3: CASNLRGHSNEQFF. The CDR3 region has the DNA TGCGCCAGTAATCTCCGGGGCCACTCCAATGAGCAGTTCTTC.

This chain links TRBV7-9 with TRBJ2-1; 9 bases agree with TRBD1. Per the germline V gene, CDR1 is SEHNR and CDR2 is FQNEAQ (reference sequence). V was clipped by 1 base and J by 3 bases; unmatched bases: 1. The CDR3 totals 15 residues. The CDR3 bases are TGTGCCAGCAGCTTAGGGGACAGGGACTACAATGAGCAGTTCTTC. This gives the protein CASSLGDRDYNEQFF.

Turning to this clonotype: A read error may produce the germline difference seen at one junction end. The chain uses TRBV3-1 and TRBJ2-5; TRBD2 might be the D (5 bases). The J call may not be correct, given that the DNA end is closer to TRBJ2-7. There are 11 residues in the CDR3. Germline V gene lookup returns CDR1 LGHDT and CDR2 YNNKEL (reference sequence). DNA for the CDR3: TGCGCCAGCAGCCAAGGACTCGAGCAGTACTTC. This sequence encodes CASSQGLEQYF.

Only a few counts were recorded for this clonotype. The rearrangement joins TRBV20-1 to TRBJ2-5; D tentatively fits TRBD1 or TRBD2 (5 bases each). The V gene's germline CDR1 is DFQATT and CDR2 SNEGSKA (reference sequence). The CDR3 is made up of 12 amino acids. The V end lost 4 bases, the J end lost 1 base, and 7 bases lay between the germline ends. CDR3 protein: CSATGPQETQYF. For the CDR3, the DNA is TGCAGTGCTACGGGACCCCAAGAGACCCAGTACTTC.

This clonotype has ten or more counts. The chain carries TRBV12-3 or TRBV12-4 and TRBJ2-7; 11 positions match TRBD2. This CDR3 is 15 amino acids long. The junction had 5 bases not matched to a gene; V was cut back by 5 bases and J by 2 bases. The CDR3 region has the DNA TGTGCCAGCAGTCCCGTAGCGGGAGGGGCCTACGAGCAGTACTTC. Translating it yields CASSPVAGGAYEQYF.

This rearrangement joins TRBV20-1 to TRBJ2-4; D gene uncertain. Near its end, the DNA agrees better with TRBJ2-7, so the J call may be wrong. The CDR3 is 13 residues long. Per the germline V gene, CDR1 is DFQATT and CDR2 is SNEGSKA (reference sequence). Written as DNA, the CDR3 is TGCAGTGCTAGAGGAGACGGAAACTACGAGCAGTACTTC. It codes for CSARGDGNYEQYF.

This clonotype was counted once. The gene calls are TRBV13 and TRBJ2-1; tentatively, D is TRBD1 (7 bases). The CDR3 is made up of 17 amino acids. V was pared by 2 bases and J by 0 bases, with 14 bases between. From germline, CDR1 is PRHDT and CDR2 FYEKMQ (reference sequence). As DNA, the CDR3 is TGTGCCAGCAGCTTAAGGCGGGACAGTTTCTCCTACAATGAGCAGTTCTTC. Translation gives CASSLRRDSFSYNEQFF. The entire variable domain, with the rest obtained from reference TRBV13 and TRBJ2-1, is as follows: AAGVIQSPRHLIKEKRETATLKCYPIPRHDTVYWYQQGPGQDPQFLISFYEKMQSDKGSIPDRFSAQQFSDYHSELNMSSLELGDSALYFCASSLRRDSFSYNEQFFGPGTRLTVL.